This TCR beta chain was captured by sequencing in a study of CD8 T cells in Susac syndrome. Study at large: When blood was drawn, the patients with Susac syndrome were therapy-naive, on corticosteroids, or on intravenous immunoglobulin alone.

Trimming stripped 4 bases from V and 7 bases from J, with 14 bases between. The CDR3 contains 13 residues. The V gene's germline CDR1 is SGHRS and CDR2 YFSETQ. RNA in amounts of about 0.5 to 1 ug was reverse transcribed with random hexamers. By means of immunoSEQ multiplex PCR, TCR beta CDR3 spanning 54 Vbeta and 13 Jbeta underwent amplification. TCRdb reanalysed the immunoSEQ multiplex PCR reads using MiXCR and keeps one entry per CDR3 protein. This sample carries around 170,000 distinct CDR3 sequences, approximately 94% of them seen once, and the ten largest clones take about 0.13%. The receptor was isolated from a human donor with Susac syndrome. The chain links TRBV5-1 to TRBJ1-2; weak D call: TRBD1 (6 bases). Specimen: CD4+ T cells from PBMCs. CDR3 protein: CASSTSGQSGYTF. The CDR3 DNA reads TGCGCCAGCAGCACCTCAGGACAGAGTGGCTACACCTTC.